This T cell receptor (beta chain) was recorded in a study of OX40 agonist ivuxolimab in advanced cancers. Some background on the complete study: Ivuxolimab was a fully human IgG2 agonistic monoclonal antibody targeting the costimulatory receptor OX40 (CD134). Intravenous ivuxolimab was administered to patients every 2 weeks at six dose levels: 0.01, 0.1, 0.3, 1.5, 3 and 10 mg/kg. Of the approximately 50 patients in dose escalation, 19 had hepatocellular carcinoma, approximately 15 had melanoma, 9 had renal cell carcinoma and 9 had head and neck cancer. In the dose-escalation cohort, more than 75% of patients were male, and the mean age was around 60 years, with a range of roughly 23 to 85. Patients were allowed to have had prior anti-PD-1, anti-PD-L1 or anti-CTLA-4 therapy, and around two fifths of the dose-escalation patients had been treated with checkpoint inhibitors. Partial responses were achieved by three dose-escalation patients, of whom one had hepatocellular carcinoma and two had cutaneous melanoma. Peripheral TCRbeta sequencing aimed to test whether ivuxolimab altered TCR sequence diversity and caused clonal T-cell expansion. The paper describes the monotherapy dose-escalation part (N of about 52 patients) of the phase I trial of ivuxolimab. The paper's findings and limits, for the study overall: After ivuxolimab, expanded clones were on average more numerous among CD8+ T cells than among CD4+ T cells. Low levels of normalized T-cell clonal expansion were also seen in some patients who did not respond. At doses of 0.1 to 3.0 mg/kg, clonal expansion of both CD4+ and CD8+ T cells in blood was seen between baseline and week 6. Antigen specificity was not determined for the clonally expanded peripheral T cells. In the 0.1-3.0 mg/kg groups, partial responders had among the lowest normalized peripheral clonal expansion, particularly in CD8+ T cells.

Patients with a history of autoimmune disease or receiving systemic immunosuppression were excluded from the trial. Peripheral blood for TCR sequencing was collected from all dose cohorts at baseline, on cycle 4 day 1, and on cycle 7 day 1. The samples were drawn from a first-in-human, open-label, multicenter phase I dose-escalation trial of ivuxolimab. Adults with locally advanced or metastatic melanoma, renal cell, hepatocellular, or head and neck squamous cell carcinoma were enrolled in the trial. Before TCR sequencing, CD4+ T cells and CD8+ T cells were sorted from peripheral blood as separate populations. Genomic DNA was extracted from sorted cells for sequencing of the TCRbeta CDR3 region. TCRbeta CDR3 regions were sequenced using the immunoSEQ Assay. The clones in this table, taken by TCRdb from immuneACCESS, are in-frame only. Not every clone is retained; where verified, under half of the shortfall comes from an unresolved V gene, and the cause of the rest is unknown. A total of approximately 15,000 clones appear in this sample, around 79% of them only once. The ten largest clones take up over 30% of the sample.

From a lookup of the germline V gene, CDR1 and CDR2 are SGHTA and FQGNSA. Its CDR3 holds 14 amino acids, cysteine through phenylalanine. CDR3 DNA is the only sequence kept; it has 42 bases, read in frame from the first base. Germline trimming: 5 bases from V, 13 bases from J; junction bases outside gene matches: 14. About this clone: Its antigen remains undetermined. One base away there is no much larger clone; base qualities are not given.

The sequence was obtained from an adult with an advanced solid tumor such as melanoma, head and neck, liver or kidney cancer. The chain is encoded by TRBV7-2 joined to TRBJ1-5, with 7 middle bases fitting TRBD1. The sample in question was CD4+ or CD8+ T cells sorted from blood, obtained in a trial of the OX40 agonist ivuxolimab. The CDR3 reads CASSLDRERRTQHF. The nucleotide sequence is TGTGCCAGCAGCCTAGACAGGGAGCGAAGGACTCAGCATTTT.